The clone carrying this T cell receptor beta chain turned up a few times. Antigen specificity is unknown. One end of the junction varies from germline; a read error may be responsible. This sample stems from a study of response to subunit inactivated influenza vaccine. TCRdb passed the RT-PCR reads through MiXCR, listing each CDR3 protein once. This sample yields 540,000 or so distinct CDR3 sequences, of which roughly 13% are seen a single time; under 15% belongs to the top ten. Study-wide results and caveats: The authors suggested that few new T cells are recruited per seasonal influenza vaccination.

The sequence was collected from a man aged 45 to 65 who received an inactivated influenza vaccine. The material sequenced was PBMCs from blood, taken roughly 6 weeks after vaccination.

The CDR3, as DNA: TGTGCCAGCAGGTTAGCGGGAGATGAGCAGTTCTTC. Its translation: CASRLAGDEQFF. This chain joins TRBV12-3 or TRBV12-4 and TRBJ2-1; the match to TRBD2 covers 9 bases. This CDR3 has 12 residues.